This paragraph reports one T cell receptor beta chain. This clone was picked up one time. This clone's antigen is unknown. No base quality information exists; no much larger clone differs at one position. TCRbeta CDR3 regions were amplified from genomic DNA by means of the immunoSEQ Assay, a bias-controlled multiplex PCR. On the study's bioinformatics: The number of nucleated cells in each sample was estimated from the amplification of reference gene primers within the assay. To quantify the absolute abundance of each unique TCRbeta CDR3 rearrangement, sequence reads were collapsed and filtered. Productive Simpson clonality was computed per sample as the square root of Simpson's diversity index over productive rearrangements. This immuneACCESS table, as held by TCRdb, lists in-frame sequences with V and J called but not all clones. Of the missing ones, under half trace to an unresolved V gene in checked studies; the others have no known cause. That table is the source of V, J and clone size, and D and trimming were worked out from the DNA. This sample is represented by about 190,000 clones; 65% to 80% of them were singletons. The ten largest clonotypes hold approximately 12% of the sample.

V is reduced by 4 bases and J by 9 bases, leaving a spacing of 13 bases between them. The CDR3 measures 13 amino acids from cysteine to phenylalanine. The DNA shown is the 39-base CDR3, in frame from base 1. As encoded in the germline V gene, CDR1 is SGHNT while CDR2 is YENEEA. This entry is derived from a study of blood T cell repertoires in COVID-19 (dated by TCRdb to between 2020 and 2021). Describing the broader study: Samples from collaborators originated in the United States, Italy and Spain and spanned both the acute and convalescent phases of COVID-19. Where available, HLA class I and class II types were taken from metadata supplied by the sample provider and were not determined by assay-based typing. The prospective study material was composed of cDNA or gDNA derived from T cells, B-cell-depleted T cells, or PBMCs. Deeply sampled blood TCRbeta repertoires from subjects exposed to, actively infected with, or recovered from COVID-19 were included in the dataset. Nearly every sample came with metadata listing a de-identified subject ID, COVID-19 status, age in years and sex. The samples were drawn from two sources: the first 160 participants of the ongoing ImmuneRACE study, and 1,000 to 1,500 subjects contributed by 6 global collaborators. The repertoires were released in a freely available public database meant as a resource for research on the immune response to SARS-CoV-2.

Overall results and qualifications from the work: Clinical and demographic metadata were provided uncurated, with the amount varying by source and participant.

Samples from volunteer blood donors who had recovered from COVID-19 were contributed by a second Seattle source. Collaborating institutions collected whole blood in K2EDTA tubes following their own protocols. For TCRbeta analysis, collaborators shipped samples as frozen whole blood, isolated PBMCs, or DNA extracted from either of those sample types. The specimen was peripheral blood. The receptor was derived from a man aged 45-65 years who had recovered from COVID-19. This sequence uses TRBV11-3 and TRBJ2-1; the D gene is possibly TRBD1, with 5 bases matching. The CDR3 has the sequence CASSSYQGGEQFF. In nucleotides, the sequence is TGTGCCAGCAGCTCATACCAGGGCGGTGAGCAGTTCTTC.